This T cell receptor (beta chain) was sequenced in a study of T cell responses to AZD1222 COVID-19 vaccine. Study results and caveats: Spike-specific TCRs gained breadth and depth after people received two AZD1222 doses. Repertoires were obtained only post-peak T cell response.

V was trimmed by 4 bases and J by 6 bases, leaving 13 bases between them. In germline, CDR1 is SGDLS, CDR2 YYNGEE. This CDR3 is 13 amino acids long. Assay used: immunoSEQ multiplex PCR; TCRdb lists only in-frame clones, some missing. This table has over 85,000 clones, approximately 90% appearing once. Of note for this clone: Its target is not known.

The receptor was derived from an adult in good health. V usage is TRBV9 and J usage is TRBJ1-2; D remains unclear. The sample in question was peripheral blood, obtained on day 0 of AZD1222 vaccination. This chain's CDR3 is CASSPTTRDGYTF. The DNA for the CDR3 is TGTGCCAGCAGCCCGACAACTAGAGATGGCTACACCTTC.